A selection of T cell receptor beta chains follows, all from one sample in a study of T cells in narcolepsy. Some clones are missing from TCRdb's copy, which holds only in-frame ones; the method was immunoSEQ multiplex PCR. The sample includes about 31,000 clones, around 80% seen only once; the top ten take 1.2%. What was sequenced was CD45RA- memory CD4+ T cells from PBMCs. The receptors derive from a human donor with narcolepsy. Both conserved end residues are part of each CDR3. Each record gives: clone size, D gene, J gene, V gene, CDR3 DNA, CDR3 protein. The D gene is left open where the match is weak. Only some rows state a clone size, as once, few, many or a class for expanded clones.

abundance: -
d_gene: TRBD2
j_gene: TRBJ2-5
v_gene: TRBV5-4
CDR3nt: TGTGCCAGCAGCTTGGCACAGCGGGAGGGGGAGACCCAGTACTTC
CDR3aa: CASSLAQREGETQYF

abundance: -
d_gene: -
j_gene: TRBJ2-7
v_gene: TRBV21-1
CDR3nt: TGTGCCAGCAGCAAACCAGTGAGCTCCTACGAGCAGTACTTC
CDR3aa: CASSKPVSSYEQYF

abundance: -
d_gene: TRBD2
j_gene: TRBJ2-3
v_gene: TRBV5-1
CDR3nt: TGCGCCAGCTACCCGAGCCCACTAGCGGGAACAGATACGCAGTATTTT
CDR3aa: CASYPSPLAGTDTQYF

abundance: -
d_gene: TRBD1
j_gene: TRBJ1-2
v_gene: TRBV6-5
CDR3nt: TGTGCCAGCAGCTCCAACAGGGGCTATGGCTACACCTTC
CDR3aa: CASSSNRGYGYTF

abundance: -
d_gene: TRBD2
j_gene: TRBJ2-3
v_gene: TRBV6-4
CDR3nt: TGTGCCACCAAACGGGAGGCCGGGGCAGATACGCAGTATTTT
CDR3aa: CATKREAGADTQYF

abundance: -
d_gene: TRBD2
j_gene: TRBJ2-2
v_gene: TRBV6-1
CDR3nt: TGTGCCAGCCAGGGAGGGCCGGGGGACACCGGGGAGCTGTTTTTT
CDR3aa: CASQGGPGDTGELFF

abundance: -
d_gene: TRBD2
j_gene: TRBJ2-1
v_gene: TRBV18
CDR3nt: TGTGCCAGCTCACCGAGGACTAGCGGGGGGGCCAACTACAATGAGCAGTTCTTC
CDR3aa: CASSPRTSGGANYNEQFF

abundance: -
d_gene: -
j_gene: TRBJ2-3
v_gene: TRBV11-3
CDR3nt: TGTGCCAGCAGCTTAGATGGGACCACAGATACGCAGTATTTT
CDR3aa: CASSLDGTTDTQYF

abundance: -
d_gene: TRBD2
j_gene: TRBJ2-2
v_gene: TRBV9
CDR3nt: TGTGCCAGCAGCGTAGAGAGCGGGGGAGCCGGGGAGCTGTTTTTT
CDR3aa: CASSVESGGAGELFF

abundance: -
d_gene: TRBD1
j_gene: TRBJ1-5
v_gene: TRBV7-9
CDR3nt: TGTGCCAGCAGCGTGGGACAGGGGATTGGAAATCAGCCCCAGCATTTT
CDR3aa: CASSVGQGIGNQPQHF

abundance: -
d_gene: -
j_gene: TRBJ1-2
v_gene: TRBV4-1
CDR3nt: TGCGCCAGCAGCCAAGAAAGGGACCCTGTCTCTGGCTACACCTTC
CDR3aa: CASSQERDPVSGYTF

abundance: -
d_gene: -
j_gene: TRBJ1-1
v_gene: TRBV28
CDR3nt: TGTGCCAGCAGTGGACCGTTGATTAACACTGAAGCTTTCTTT
CDR3aa: CASSGPLINTEAFF

abundance: -
d_gene: TRBD2
j_gene: TRBJ2-3
v_gene: TRBV9
CDR3nt: TGTGCCAGCATCATACGGGCTAGCGGGGGGGCAAATACGCAGTATTTT
CDR3aa: CASIIRASGGANTQYF

abundance: once
d_gene: -
j_gene: TRBJ2-1
v_gene: TRBV5-4
CDR3nt: TGTGCCAGCAGCTCGCATACGTCCCGGGACTCGAATGAGCAGTTCTTC
CDR3aa: CASSSHTSRDSNEQFF

abundance: -
d_gene: TRBD2
j_gene: TRBJ2-1
v_gene: TRBV18
CDR3nt: TGTGCCAGCTCACCCGGCTCTAGCGGGAGGGCCCCTGAGCAGTTCTTC
CDR3aa: CASSPGSSGRAPEQFF

abundance: -
d_gene: TRBD1
j_gene: TRBJ1-1
v_gene: TRBV5-8
CDR3nt: TGTGCCAGCAGCCCTCGGACAGGGAGGTACACTGAAGCTTTCTTT
CDR3aa: CASSPRTGRYTEAFF

abundance: -
d_gene: -
j_gene: TRBJ2-5
v_gene: TRBV7-7
CDR3nt: TGTGCCAGCAGCTTAATTGGCGAAGGTACCCAGTACTTC
CDR3aa: CASSLIGEGTQYF

abundance: -
d_gene: -
j_gene: TRBJ1-1
v_gene: TRBV19
CDR3nt: TGTGCCAGTAGTATAATCCGGGGAGGGCCGAACACTGAAGCTTTCTTT
CDR3aa: CASSIIRGGPNTEAFF

abundance: -
d_gene: -
j_gene: TRBJ1-5
v_gene: TRBV5-4
CDR3nt: TGTGCCAGCAGCTCCGGAGGGGGGAGCAATCAGCCCCAGCATTTT
CDR3aa: CASSSGGGSNQPQHF

abundance: few
d_gene: TRBD1
j_gene: TRBJ2-5
v_gene: TRBV9
CDR3nt: TGTGCCAGCAGCGTTTTTGGGGTGGGGACAGCTGAACAAGAGACCCAGTACTTC
CDR3aa: CASSVFGVGTAEQETQYF

abundance: -
d_gene: -
j_gene: TRBJ1-2
v_gene: TRBV9
CDR3nt: TGTGCCAGCAGCCGACGGCGTGGGGGCTACACCTTC
CDR3aa: CASSRRRGGYTF

abundance: -
d_gene: TRBD1
j_gene: TRBJ1-2
v_gene: TRBV4-2
CDR3nt: TGTGCCAGCAGCCCGGACGAGGGGGCCAATGGCTACACCTTC
CDR3aa: CASSPDEGANGYTF

abundance: -
d_gene: TRBD2
j_gene: TRBJ2-3
v_gene: TRBV19
CDR3nt: TGTGCCAGTAGCGGACTAGCGAGAAGAGAGACGCAGTATTTT
CDR3aa: CASSGLARRETQYF

abundance: few
d_gene: TRBD1
j_gene: TRBJ1-4
v_gene: TRBV6-5
CDR3nt: TGTGCCAGCAGGCGGACAGGGGGCGATGAAAAACTGTTTTTT
CDR3aa: CASRRTGGDEKLFF

abundance: once
d_gene: TRBD1
j_gene: TRBJ1-6
v_gene: TRBV6-5
CDR3nt: TGTGCCAGCAGTTACCCGGGACAGGGTTATAATTCACCCCTCCACTTT
CDR3aa: CASSYPGQGYNSPLHF

abundance: -
d_gene: TRBD1
j_gene: TRBJ1-6
v_gene: TRBV19
CDR3nt: TGTGCCAGTAGCGGACGGGACAGGTCAAGCCCACATAATTCACCCCTCCACTTT
CDR3aa: CASSGRDRSSPHNSPLHF

abundance: -
d_gene: -
j_gene: TRBJ2-7
v_gene: TRBV6-5
CDR3nt: TGTGCCAGCAGTCTATCATGGGACGCTTCGTACGAGCAGTACTTC
CDR3aa: CASSLSWDASYEQYF

abundance: -
d_gene: TRBD2
j_gene: TRBJ2-1
v_gene: TRBV4-1
CDR3nt: TGCGCCAGCAGCCAACTTCCCCTAGGAGCGGGAGGCGGCAATGAGCAGTTCTTC
CDR3aa: CASSQLPLGAGGGNEQFF

abundance: -
d_gene: -
j_gene: TRBJ1-1
v_gene: TRBV7-9
CDR3nt: TGTGCCAGCAGCTTATGGGGCACTGAAGCTTTCTTT
CDR3aa: CASSLWGTEAFF

abundance: -
d_gene: -
j_gene: TRBJ1-4
v_gene: TRBV7-8
CDR3nt: TGTGCCAGCAGCTTAGCGGATTGGGGGGATGAAAAACTGTTTTTT
CDR3aa: CASSLADWGDEKLFF

abundance: -
d_gene: TRBD1
j_gene: TRBJ1-2
v_gene: TRBV10-3
CDR3nt: TGTGCCACCACAACCCCGGGACAGCTAATCTATGGCTACACCTTC
CDR3aa: CATTTPGQLIYGYTF

abundance: -
d_gene: -
j_gene: TRBJ2-7
v_gene: TRBV18
CDR3nt: -
CDR3aa: CASSRSGASSTSEREQYF

abundance: -
d_gene: -
j_gene: TRBJ1-2
v_gene: TRBV27
CDR3nt: TGTGCCAGCAGTTTATGGGGGAACTATGGCTACACCTTC
CDR3aa: CASSLWGNYGYTF